This entry is about one TCR beta chain. These data originate in a study of blood T cell repertoires in COVID-19. The wider study: The analysed material was cDNA or gDNA that came from T cells, B-cell-depleted T cells, or PBMCs.

Self-reported history from a screening survey and questionnaire set each donor's cohort. Germline V gene lookup returns CDR1 DFQATT and CDR2 SNEGSKA (reference sequence). V lost 6 bases and J lost 4, with 10 bases in between. This CDR3 has 11 residues. In the source study's methods: Nucleated cell counts were estimated from reference gene primer amplification. TCRdb's table, derived via immunoSEQ multiplex PCR, lists solely in-frame clones and lacks some. V, J and clone size are those of that table, while D and trimming were read from the DNA. The repertoire holds approximately 250,000 clones, with around 90% as singletons.

The source material was PBMCs or T cells enriched from blood (not recorded which). The chain is built from TRBV20-1 and TRBJ2-7; weak D call: TRBD2 (5 bases). This receptor was obtained from a woman aged 25 to 39 with acute COVID-19. Written as DNA, the CDR3 is TGCAGTGCCGAAGCGGCTTACGAGCAGTACTTC. Its protein product is CSAEAAYEQYF.